This T cell receptor (beta chain) was found in a study of CXCR3-negative and CXCR3-positive naive CD8 T cells. UMI-labeled 5' RACE yielded the TRB cDNA libraries. For each CDR3 protein, TCRdb gives one entry from its re-call of the 5' RACE reads, without DNA. The table lists fewer than 50,000 distinct CDR3 sequences. The sequence derives from a human donor in good health. Some clones in this sample may be carry-over from other donors' samples. Sequencing was carried out using naive CXCR3- CD8+ T cells from blood. Subset indicated: CD45RO-CCR7+CD27+CD95- naive CD8+ T cells lacking CXCR3 (TNR3-).

This CDR3 reads CASSLGGRGYEQYF. This chain joins TRBV11-2 and TRBJ2-7; TCRdb names TRBD1, which stays unverified in the absence of DNA. The CDR3 consists of 14 residues. Germline V gene data show CDR1 as SGHAT and CDR2 as FQNNGV.